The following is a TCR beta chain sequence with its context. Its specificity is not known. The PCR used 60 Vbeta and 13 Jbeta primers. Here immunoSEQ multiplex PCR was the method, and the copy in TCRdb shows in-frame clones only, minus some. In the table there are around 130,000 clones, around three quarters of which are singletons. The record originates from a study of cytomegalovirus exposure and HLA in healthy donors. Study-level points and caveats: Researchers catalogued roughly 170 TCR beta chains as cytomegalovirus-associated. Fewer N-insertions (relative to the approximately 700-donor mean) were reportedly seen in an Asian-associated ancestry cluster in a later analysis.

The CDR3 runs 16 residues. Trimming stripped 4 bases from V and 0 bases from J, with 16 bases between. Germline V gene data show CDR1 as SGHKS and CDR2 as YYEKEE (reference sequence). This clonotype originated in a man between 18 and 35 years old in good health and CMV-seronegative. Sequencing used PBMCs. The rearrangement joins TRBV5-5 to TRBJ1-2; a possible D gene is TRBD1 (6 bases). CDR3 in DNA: TGTGCCAGCAGCAACATGGACAGCGTAGCTAACTATGGCTACACCTTC. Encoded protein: CASSNMDSVANYGYTF.